The entry below gives a single T cell receptor (beta chain) sequence along with its context. Its antigen is currently unknown. The data were obtained in a study of cytomegalovirus exposure and HLA in healthy donors. Study-level information: In a later analysis, it was reported that the approximately 120 validation repertoires had been produced on the same platform as the 600 to 850 repertoires belonging to the first cohort.

Study conclusions and caveats: Cytomegalovirus-associated status was assigned to some 160 TCR beta chains. Cytomegalovirus status was reportedly diagnosed by the classifier with high sensitivity and specificity.

Clones were sequenced by immunoSEQ multiplex PCR, and TCRdb holds only the in-frame ones, with some missing. The table includes about 98,000 clones, about 88% detected once. The CDR3 consists of 17 residues. J was trimmed by 8 bases and V by 1 base; bases with no gene match: 10. CDR1 is SGHRS and CDR2 is YFSETQ in the germline V gene. The receptor was isolated from a young man in good health and CMV-seropositive. Sequencing was performed on PBMCs. The chain combines TRBV5-1 with TRBJ2-1; 12 nucleotides agree with TRBD2. The CDR3 region is CASSLRLAGGPGDEQFF. CDR3 bases: TGCGCCAGCAGCTTGAGGCTAGCGGGGGGGCCGGGCGATGAGCAGTTCTTC.